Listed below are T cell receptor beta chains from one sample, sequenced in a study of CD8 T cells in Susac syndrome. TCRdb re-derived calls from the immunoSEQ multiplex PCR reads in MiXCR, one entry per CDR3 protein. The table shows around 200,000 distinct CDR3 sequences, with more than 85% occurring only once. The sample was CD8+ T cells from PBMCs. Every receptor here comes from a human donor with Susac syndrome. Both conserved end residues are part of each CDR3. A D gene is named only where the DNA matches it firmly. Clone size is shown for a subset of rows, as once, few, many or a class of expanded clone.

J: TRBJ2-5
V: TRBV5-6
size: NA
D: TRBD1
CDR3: CASSLGGQGQEETQYF
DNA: TGTGCCAGCAGCTTGGGGGGACAGGGGCAGGAAGAGACCCAGTACTTC

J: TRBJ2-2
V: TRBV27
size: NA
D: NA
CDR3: CASSLSAYTGELFF
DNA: TGTGCCAGCAGTTTATCAGCTTACACCGGGGAGCTGTTTTTT

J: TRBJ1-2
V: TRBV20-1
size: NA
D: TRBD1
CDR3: CSASKTGSYTF
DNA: TGCAGTGCTAGTAAGACAGGGAGCTACACCTTC

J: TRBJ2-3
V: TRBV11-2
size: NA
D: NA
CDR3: CASSLHQAAGTDTQYF
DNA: TGTGCCAGCAGCTTACATCAGGCAGCAGGCACAGATACGCAGTATTTT

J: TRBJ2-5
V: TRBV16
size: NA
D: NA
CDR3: CASSRWLEQETQYF
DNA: TGTGCCAGCAGCCGGTGGCTGGAACAAGAGACCCAGTACTTC

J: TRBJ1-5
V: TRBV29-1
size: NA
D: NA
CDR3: CSVGQRVNQPQHF
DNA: TGCAGCGTTGGTCAGAGGGTAAATCAGCCCCAGCATTTT

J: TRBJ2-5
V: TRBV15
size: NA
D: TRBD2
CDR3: CATSRLHPAGDQETQYF
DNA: TGTGCCACCAGCAGACTCCATCCTGCGGGAGACCAAGAGACCCAGTACTTC

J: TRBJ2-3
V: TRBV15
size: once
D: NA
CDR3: CATSRDRDSRGGDTQYF
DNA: TGTGCCACCAGCAGAGATCGGGACTCCCGAGGGGGAGATACGCAGTATTTT

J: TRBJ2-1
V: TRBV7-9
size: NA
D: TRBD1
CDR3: CASSTDRASNEQFF
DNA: TGTGCCAGCAGCACCGACAGGGCGTCCAATGAGCAGTTCTTC

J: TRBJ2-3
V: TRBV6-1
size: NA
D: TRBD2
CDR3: CASSAVAGGGTDTQYF
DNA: TGTGCCAGCAGTGCTGTAGCGGGGGGCGGAACAGATACGCAGTATTTT

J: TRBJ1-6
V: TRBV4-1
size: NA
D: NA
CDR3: CASSQDPGDNSPLHF
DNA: TGCGCCAGCAGCCAAGATCCGGGGGATAATTCACCCCTCCACTTT

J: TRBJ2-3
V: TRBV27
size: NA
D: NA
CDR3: CASSLWASTDTQYF
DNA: TGTGCCAGCAGTTTATGGGCCAGCACAGATACGCAGTATTTT

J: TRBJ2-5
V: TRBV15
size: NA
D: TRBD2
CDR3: CATSRGPSGGETQYF
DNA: TGTGCCACCAGCAGAGGACCTAGCGGGGGGGAGACCCAGTACTTC

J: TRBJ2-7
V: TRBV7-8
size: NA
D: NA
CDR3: CASSLAEGWEQYF
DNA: TGTGCCAGCAGCTTAGCGGAGGGATGGGAGCAGTACTTC

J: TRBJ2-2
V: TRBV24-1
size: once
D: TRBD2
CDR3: CATSDFKGGRNTGELFF
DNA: TGTGCCACCAGTGATTTTAAAGGCGGGAGGAACACCGGGGAGCTGTTTTTT

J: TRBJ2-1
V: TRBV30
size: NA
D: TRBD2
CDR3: CAWSVPHLGTRNLVHEQFF
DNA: TGTGCCTGGAGTGTCCCCCATTTAGGGACTAGGAACTTGGTGCATGAGCAGTTCTTC

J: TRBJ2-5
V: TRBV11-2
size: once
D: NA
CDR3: CASSLVFQQAGETQYF
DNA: TGTGCCAGCAGCTTAGTGTTCCAGCAAGCAGGGGAGACCCAGTACTTC

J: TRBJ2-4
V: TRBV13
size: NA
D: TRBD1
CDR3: CASSVQGSKNIQYF
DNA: TGTGCCAGCAGCGTACAGGGGTCCAAAAACATTCAGTACTTC

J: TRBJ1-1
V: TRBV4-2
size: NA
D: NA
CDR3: CASSQEDGRLNTEAFF
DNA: TGTGCCAGCAGCCAAGAGGATGGCAGGCTGAACACTGAAGCTTTCTTT

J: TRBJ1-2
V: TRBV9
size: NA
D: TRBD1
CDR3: CASSVATGGAYGYTF
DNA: TGTGCCAGCAGCGTAGCCACAGGGGGAGCTTATGGCTACACCTTC

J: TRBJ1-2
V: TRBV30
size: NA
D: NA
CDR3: CAWGNYKPPGNYGYTF
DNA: TGTGCCTGGGGTAACTACAAGCCCCCAGGGAACTATGGCTACACCTTC

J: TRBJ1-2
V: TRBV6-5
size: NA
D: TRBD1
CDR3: CASSSASGGPPQANYGYTF
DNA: TGTGCCAGCAGTTCGGCATCAGGGGGACCCCCTCAAGCTAACTATGGCTACACCTTC

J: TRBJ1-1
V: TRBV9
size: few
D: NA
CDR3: CASSVGGSTEAFF
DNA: TGTGCCAGCAGTGTAGGGGGAAGCACTGAAGCTTTCTTT

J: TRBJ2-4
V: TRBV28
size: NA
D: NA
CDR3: CASSLEPKRPETIQYF
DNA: TGTGCCAGCAGTTTGGAACCGAAAAGACCTGAAACCATTCAGTACTTC